This T cell receptor (beta chain) was observed in a study of shared clonotypes between healthy human individuals. Repertoires were generated with immunoSEQ multiplex PCR, while TCRdb's copy carries only in-frame clones and drops some. The table has around 2.5 million clones, over 85% seen once. Germline CDR1 is SNHLY and CDR2 is FYNNEI. CDR3 size: 13 residues. J gave up 7 bases and V 3 bases, and 5 bases lay outside the gene matches. This TCR derives from a man aged 18 to 29 in good health. Some clones in this sample may be carry-over from other donors' samples. V and J are TRBV2 and TRBJ1-1; TRBD1 aligns across 7 bases. Sequenced: naive CD4+ T cells from PBMCs. Described subset: CD45RA+ positively selected. The CDR3 DNA reads TGTGCCAGCAGTGATCGTTCAGGGGGTGAAGCTTTCTTT. As protein: CASSDRSGGEAFF.